This TCR beta chain was retrieved from a study of T-cell memory formation after mild COVID-19. Study as a whole: TCR clusters were mostly donor specific.

Study-wide results and limits: A subset of responding clones appeared in pre-infection memory, suggesting cross-reactive memory joined. The study found balanced CD4/CD8 in clones contracting day 15 to 85 and a CD4+ lean in later expanders.

This clonotype was seen a few times. The antigen is unknown. TCRdb fed the 5' RACE reads into MiXCR, producing one record per CDR3 protein. The sample holds 150,000 to 200,000 distinct CDR3 sequences; about 21% are singletons and the top ten take roughly 23%. V lost 2 bases, J lost 6 bases, and 8 bases lay in between. This CDR3 region has 13 residues. The germline V gene has CDR1 LGHNA and CDR2 YNFKEQ. The chain has TRBV4-2 and TRBJ1-5; D remains ambiguous. The TCR was taken from an adult woman who had mild COVID-19 (a few samples of this study predate the infection). Cell type and time point are not known. Input material: PBMCs or a T cell subset sorted from them (not recorded which). The CDR3 is CASSQSPGQPQHF. The CDR3 coding sequence is TGTGCCAGCAGCCAAAGTCCCGGTCAGCCCCAGCATTTT.